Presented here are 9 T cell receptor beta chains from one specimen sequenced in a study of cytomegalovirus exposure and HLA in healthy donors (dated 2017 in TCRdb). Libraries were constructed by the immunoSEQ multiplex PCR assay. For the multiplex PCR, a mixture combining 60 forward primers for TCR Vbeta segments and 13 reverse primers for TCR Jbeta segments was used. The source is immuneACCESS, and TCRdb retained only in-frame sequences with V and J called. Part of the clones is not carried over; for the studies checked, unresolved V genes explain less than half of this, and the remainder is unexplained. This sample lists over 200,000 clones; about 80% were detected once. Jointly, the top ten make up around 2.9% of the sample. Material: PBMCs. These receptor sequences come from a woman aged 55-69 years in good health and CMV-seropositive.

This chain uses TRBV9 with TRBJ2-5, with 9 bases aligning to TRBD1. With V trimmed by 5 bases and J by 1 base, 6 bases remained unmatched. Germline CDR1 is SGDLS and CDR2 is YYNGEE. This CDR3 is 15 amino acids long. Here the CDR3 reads CASSRTGEAQETQYF. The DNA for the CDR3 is TGTGCCAGCAGTCGGACAGGGGAAGCCCAAGAGACCCAGTACTTC.

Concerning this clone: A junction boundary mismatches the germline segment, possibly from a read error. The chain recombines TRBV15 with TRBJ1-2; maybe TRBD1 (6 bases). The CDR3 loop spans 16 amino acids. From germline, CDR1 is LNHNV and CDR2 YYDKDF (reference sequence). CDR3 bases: TGTGCCACCAGCAGAGAGTATGCTGGGGGCAGGTATGGCCACACCTTC. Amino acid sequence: CATSREYAGGRYGHTF. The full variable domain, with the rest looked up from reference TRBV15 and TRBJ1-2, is DAMVIQNPRYQVTQFGKPVTLSCSQTLNHNVMYWYQQKSSQAPKLLFHYYDKDFNNEADTPDNFQSRRPNTSFCFLDIRSPGLGDTAMYLCATSREYAGGRYGHTFGSGTRLTVV.

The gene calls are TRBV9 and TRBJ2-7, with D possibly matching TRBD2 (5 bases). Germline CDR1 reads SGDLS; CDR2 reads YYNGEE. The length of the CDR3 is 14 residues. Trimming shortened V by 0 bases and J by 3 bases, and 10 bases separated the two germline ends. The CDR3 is CASSVAGRNYEQYF. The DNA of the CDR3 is TGTGCCAGCAGCGTAGCTGGGAGAAACTACGAGCAGTACTTC.

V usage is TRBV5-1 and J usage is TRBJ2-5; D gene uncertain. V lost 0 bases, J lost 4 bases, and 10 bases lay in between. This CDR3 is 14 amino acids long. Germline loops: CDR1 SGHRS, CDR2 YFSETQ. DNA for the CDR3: TGCGCCAGCAGCTTGGTGCAGGTGGTAGAGACCCAGTACTTC. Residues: CASSLVQVVETQYF.

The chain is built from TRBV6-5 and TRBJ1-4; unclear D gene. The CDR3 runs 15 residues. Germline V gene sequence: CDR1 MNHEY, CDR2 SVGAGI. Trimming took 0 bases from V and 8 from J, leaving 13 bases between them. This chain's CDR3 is CASSYSSGKGEKLFF. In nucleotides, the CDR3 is TGTGCCAGCAGTTACTCGAGCGGAAAGGGCGAAAAACTGTTTTTT.

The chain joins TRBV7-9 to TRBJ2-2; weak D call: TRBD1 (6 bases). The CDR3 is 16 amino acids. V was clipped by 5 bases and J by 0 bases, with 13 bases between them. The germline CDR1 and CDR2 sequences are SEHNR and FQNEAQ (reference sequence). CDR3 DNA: TGTGCCAGCAGCCCCGGGTGGGGGCCGAACACCGGGGAGCTGTTTTTT. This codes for CASSPGWGPNTGELFF.

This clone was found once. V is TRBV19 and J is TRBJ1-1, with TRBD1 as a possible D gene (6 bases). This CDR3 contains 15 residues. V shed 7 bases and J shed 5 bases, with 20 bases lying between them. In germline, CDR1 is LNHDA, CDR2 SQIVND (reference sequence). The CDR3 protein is CASTMGRGRRTEAFF. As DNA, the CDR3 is TGTGCCAGTACCATGGGGCGGGGGCGTCGGACTGAAGCTTTCTTT.

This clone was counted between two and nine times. CDR3 DNA: TGCAGCGTCGCAGGGTTCGGGACTGAAGCTTTCTTT. Amino acids: CSVAGFGTEAFF. The chain recombines TRBV29-1 with TRBJ1-1; perhaps TRBD1 as D (5 bases). The CDR3 has 12 residues. Germline CDR1 SQVTM, CDR2 ANQGSEA. Trimming cost V 6 bases and J 5 bases, with 13 bases left between them.

The CDR3 coding sequence is TGTGCCAGCAGTCCCGACAGCTTGGGCTACACCTTC. Residues: CASSPDSLGYTF. V usage is TRBV6-5 and J usage is TRBJ1-2; TRBD1 is a possible D gene (5 bases). Germline V lookup: CDR1 MNHEY, CDR2 SVGAGI. Trimming took 5 bases from V and 8 from J, leaving 12 bases between them. The CDR3 is 12 amino acids.